The TCR beta chain described here comes from a study of T cell repertoires in cytomegalovirus infection. Study-wide background: CMV epitopes in the study were HLA-C-restricted (recently identified) and HLA-B-restricted (well studied). Matching HLA type and CMV infection were both indicated by public TCR beta signatures. Study results and caveats: Totalled public TCR beta family frequency picked out people who carried CMV plus the relevant HLA. Dominating the ex vivo response were TCR beta clonotypes that were CMV-specific and HLA-C-restricted.

TCRdb recomputed calls from the reads with MiXCR, one row per CDR3 protein. The sample has about 920,000 distinct CDR3 sequences; around a third are singletons. This clonotype was counted many times. Its antigen is as yet unknown. CDR3 length: 14 residues. The V and J ends lost 7 bases and 2 bases, in that order; junction bases with no gene match: 7. Germline V gene lookup returns CDR1 SGHAT and CDR2 FQNNGV. Sequencing was performed on cultured CD8+ T cells from PBMCs, taken from culture after CMV antigen stimulation. The genes are TRBV11-2 and TRBJ2-7, with 8 nucleotides matching TRBD1. The receptor comes from a human donor in good health (CMV status not recorded). Some clones in this sample may be carry-over from other donors' samples. CDR3 bases: TGTGCCAGCAACCCCTGGACAGGGACCTACGAGCAGTACTTC. Protein: CASNPWTGTYEQYF.